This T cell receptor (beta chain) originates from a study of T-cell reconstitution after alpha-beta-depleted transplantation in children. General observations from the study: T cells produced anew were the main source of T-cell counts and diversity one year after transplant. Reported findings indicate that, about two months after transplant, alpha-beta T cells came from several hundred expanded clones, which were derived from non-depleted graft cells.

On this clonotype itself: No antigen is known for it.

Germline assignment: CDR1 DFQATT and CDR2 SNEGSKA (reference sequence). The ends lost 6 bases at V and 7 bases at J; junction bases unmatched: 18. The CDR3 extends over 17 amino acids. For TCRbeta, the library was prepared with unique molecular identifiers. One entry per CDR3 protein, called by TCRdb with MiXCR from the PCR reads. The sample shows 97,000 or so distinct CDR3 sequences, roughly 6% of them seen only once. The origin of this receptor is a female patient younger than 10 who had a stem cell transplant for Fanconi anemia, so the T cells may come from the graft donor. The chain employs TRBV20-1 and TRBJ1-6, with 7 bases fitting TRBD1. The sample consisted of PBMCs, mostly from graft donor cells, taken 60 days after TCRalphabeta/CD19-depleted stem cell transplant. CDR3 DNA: TGCAGTGCCAGGGGGAAGGGCGTCAACGCCCCAAATTCACCCCTCCACTTT. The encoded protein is CSARGKGVNAPNSPLHF.